This paragraph reports one T cell receptor (delta chain). This entry is derived from a study of gamma-delta T cells after stem cell transplantation. Trimming cost V 0 bases and J 1 base; bases outside gene matches: 7. Germline CDR1 is GEAIGNYY and CDR2 is EKD. The CDR3 is 18 amino acids. TCRdb reanalysed the RT-PCR reads with CATT. The table shows over 8,500 delta-chain clones, with roughly 1.3% occurring only once. The origin of this receptor is a human donor. It is not recorded whose cells these are; they may come from a transplant donor. Sequenced: gamma-delta T cells. This chain links TRDV2 with TRDJ1, with TRDD3 identical over 13 bases. CDR3 amino acids: CACDTLLGDTGSTDKLIF. CDR3 DNA: TGTGCCTGTGACACCTTACTGGGGGATACGGGGAGCACCGATAAACTCATCTTT.